The sequence of this T cell receptor beta chain was determined in a study of breast tumors, draining lymph nodes, adjacent tissues. TCRdb re-called the multiplex PCR reads with MiXCR, one entry per CDR3 protein. Here the sample spans about 13,000 distinct CDR3 sequences, around 57% being singletons. Trimming left V 5 bases short and J 4 bases short, with 14 bases between. Germline V gives CDR1 LGHDT, CDR2 YNNKEL (reference sequence). The CDR3 totals 14 residues. This clonotype occurred a few times. The V and J genes are TRBV3-1 and TRBJ1-1; D remains unclear. The TCR was taken from a female donor with breast cancer. Some clones in this sample may be carry-over from other donors' samples. The sample was tumor-adjacent breast tissue. CDR3 residues: CASSKGPTGTEAFF. The CDR3 DNA reads TGTGCCAGCAGCAAGGGCCCGACGGGCACTGAAGCTTTCTTT.